Each of the 32 T cell receptor beta chains below was sequenced from the same sample in a study of OX40 agonist ivuxolimab in advanced cancers. Generated by immunoSEQ multiplex PCR, the TCRdb table keeps only in-frame clones and is missing some. The repertoire includes 75,000 to 100,000 clones, around 90% of them detected once, and approximately 11% sits in the top ten. Sequenced here: CD4+ or CD8+ T cells sorted from blood, sampled in a trial of the OX40 agonist ivuxolimab. These receptors were taken from an adult with an advanced solid tumor such as melanoma, head and neck, liver or kidney cancer.

The CDR3 loop reads CASSDSGSNQPQHF. CDR3 DNA: TGTGCCAGCAGTGATTCGGGCAGCAATCAGCCCCAGCATTTT. This chain uses TRBV2 with TRBJ1-5; D call uncertain. V gave up 3 bases and J gave up 1 base, with 7 bases separating them. The V gene's germline CDR1 is SNHLY and CDR2 FYNNEI. CDR3 length: 14 residues. The full variable domain, completed using reference TRBV2 and TRBJ1-5, is EPEVTQTPSHQVTQMGQEVILRCVPISNHLYFYWYRQILGQKVEFLVSFYNNEISEKSEIFDDQFSVERPDGSNFTLKIRSTKLEDSAMYFCASSDSGSNQPQHFGDGTRLSIL.

Only a few counts were recorded for this clone. V is TRBV7-9 and J is TRBJ2-3; a weak D match, TRBD1 (7 bases). V lost 4 bases and J lost 1, with 12 bases in between. This CDR3 is 15 amino acids long. Germline V gene lookup returns CDR1 SEHNR and CDR2 FQNEAQ (reference sequence). The CDR3: CASSSQGGGTDTQYF. The CDR3 DNA reads TGTGCCAGCAGCTCCCAGGGGGGAGGCACAGATACGCAGTATTTT.

The gene calls are TRBV28 and TRBJ1-4, with D tentatively TRBD1 (6 bases). Per germline, CDR1 MDHEN and CDR2 SYDVKM. Trimming stripped 2 bases from V and 4 bases from J, with 11 bases between. This CDR3 contains 15 residues. The CDR3 DNA reads as TGTGCCAGCAGTTTACCACAGGGTTATAATGAAAAACTGTTTTTT. Translated, it gives CASSLPQGYNEKLFF.

V usage is TRBV2 and J usage is TRBJ2-2; TRBD2 agrees at 8 bases. With V trimmed by 7 bases and J by 5 bases, 6 bases remained unmatched. The CDR3 is 14 amino acids. Per the germline V gene, CDR1 is SNHLY and CDR2 is FYNNEI. The CDR3 bases are TGTGCCAGCATCTGGCTAGCGGGTACCGGGGAGCTGTTTTTT. Translation gives CASIWLAGTGELFF.

The rearrangement links TRBV10-1 to TRBJ2-5, with D perhaps matching TRBD2 (6 bases). The germline V gene encodes CDR1 WNHNN and CDR2 SYGVQD (reference sequence). The CDR3 covers 12 residues. V shed 5 bases and J shed 7 bases, with 11 bases lying between them. The CDR3 DNA is TGCGCCAGCAGTCCCGGGGGTGGGACCCAGTACTTC. This gives the protein CASSPGGGTQYF.

This clone has just one count. This chain links TRBV5-4 with TRBJ2-7, with TRBD2 matching over 13 bases. J lost 3 bases, V lost 4 bases, and 4 bases had no gene match. The CDR3 runs to 15 residues. CDR1 and CDR2 (germline): SGHNT, YYREEE (reference sequence). The CDR3 loop reads CASSPLAGGIYEQYF. The CDR3 DNA follows: TGTGCCAGCAGCCCACTAGCGGGGGGGATCTACGAGCAGTACTTC.

The chain couples TRBV6-5 to TRBJ1-1; 7 bases fit TRBD1. The CDR3 length is 14 residues. Germline-derived CDR1 and CDR2 are MNHEY and SVGAGI. After removal of 6 bases from V and 0 bases from J, the junction contained 4 bases not matched to a gene. The CDR3 nucleotides read TGTGCCAGCAGCCGACAGGGCTTGAACACTGAAGCTTTCTTT. Encoded protein: CASSRQGLNTEAFF.

This chain connects TRBV28 to TRBJ1-5; D gene unclear. Trimming took 7 bases from V and 5 from J, leaving 21 bases between them. The length of the CDR3 is 16 residues. CDR1 and CDR2 (germline): MDHEN, SYDVKM. As DNA, the CDR3 is TGTGCCAGCACCTTAAACGCGTGGAAGAGAGATCAGCCCCAGCATTTT. As protein: CASTLNAWKRDQPQHF.

This clone has only a few counts. The chain couples TRBV5-1 to TRBJ1-1; possible D gene TRBD1, 6 bases. CDR1 SGHRS and CDR2 YFSETQ come from the germline V gene. This CDR3 has 16 amino acids. The V gene lost 4 bases and the J gene lost 0 bases, with 16 bases spanning the gap. CDR3 sequence: CASSKTGYTMNTEAFF. The CDR3 DNA reads TGCGCCAGCAGCAAGACAGGTTATACCATGAACACTGAAGCTTTCTTT.

The chain uses TRBV7-2 and TRBJ1-6, with TRBD1 as a possible D gene (6 bases). The germline V gene has CDR1 SGHTA and CDR2 FQGNSA. The V end lost 5 bases, the J end lost 4 bases, and 15 bases lay between the germline ends. This CDR3 spans 16 amino acids. For the CDR3, the DNA is TGTGCCAGCAGCATGAAGACAGGCCAATATAATTCACCCCTCCACTTT. Its protein product is CASSMKTGQYNSPLHF. The variable domain in full, with the rest retrieved from reference TRBV7-2 and TRBJ1-6, is GAGVSQSPSNKVTEKGKDVELRCDPISGHTALYWYRQSLGQGLEFLIYFQGNSAPDKSGLPSDRFSAERTGGSVSTLTIQRTQQEDSAVYLCASSMKTGQYNSPLHFGNGTRLTVT.

The chain links TRBV5-4 to TRBJ2-5; D might be TRBD1 or TRBD2, each matching 5 bases. Per the germline V gene, CDR1 is SGHNT and CDR2 is YYREEE (reference sequence). The V gene lost 3 bases and the J gene lost 1 base, with 10 bases spanning the gap. The CDR3 loop spans 14 amino acids. CDR3 DNA: TGTGCCAGCAGCTCCGGGACGGTCCAAGAGACCCAGTACTTC. Protein sequence: CASSSGTVQETQYF.

This chain links TRBV15 with TRBJ2-2; D is possibly TRBD2 (6 bases). Germline V CDR1 and CDR2: LNHNV, YYDKDF (reference sequence). The CDR3 runs to 15 residues. Trimming stripped 0 bases from V and 3 bases from J, with 8 bases between. The CDR3 sequence: CATSRDWGDTGELFF. The CDR3 DNA sequence: TGTGCCACCAGCAGAGATTGGGGGGACACCGGGGAGCTGTTTTTT.

The chain joins TRBV28 to TRBJ2-3, with a possible D match to TRBD2 (5 bases). Deletions cut 10 bases from V and 4 bases from J, with 18 bases between. The germline V gene has CDR1 MDHEN and CDR2 SYDVKM. This CDR3 spans 14 amino acids. The chain's CDR3 is CATLLIGNADTQYF. In DNA, the CDR3 is TGTGCCACTCTTCTCATCGGGAACGCAGATACGCAGTATTTT.

The chain has TRBV4-2 and TRBJ1-2; D call uncertain. V gave up 1 base and J gave up 5 bases, with 5 bases separating them. The CDR3 sequence is 12 residues long. Germline V lookup: CDR1 LGHNA, CDR2 YNFKEQ. The CDR3 nucleotides read TGTGCCAGCAGCCAAGGTGCTTATGGCTACACCTTC. It is translated as CASSQGAYGYTF.

V usage is TRBV11-1 and J usage is TRBJ2-7, with D perhaps matching TRBD2 (5 bases). This CDR3 contains 12 residues. The germline V gene has CDR1 SGHAT and CDR2 FQDESV (reference sequence). Deletions cut 6 bases from V and 3 bases from J, with 9 bases between. The CDR3 region has the DNA TGTGCCAGCAGTGGGAGAAGCTACGAGCAGTACTTC. Translated: CASSGRSYEQYF.

The table lists this clone with a count of one. The genes are TRBV2 and TRBJ2-5; D might be TRBD1 or TRBD2, each matching 6 bases. The ends were cut back, 7 bases at V and 7 bases at J, with 16 bases in the middle. There are 13 residues in the CDR3. Germline loops: CDR1 SNHLY, CDR2 FYNNEI. The DNA of the CDR3 is TGTGCCAGCAATCGACTAGAGGGGGGGACCCAGTACTTC. This sequence encodes CASNRLEGGTQYF. Based on the CDR3 plus reference TRBV2 and TRBJ2-5, the full variable domain is EPEVTQTPSHQVTQMGQEVILRCVPISNHLYFYWYRQILGQKVEFLVSFYNNEISEKSEIFDDQFSVERPDGSNFTLKIRSTKLEDSAMYFCASNRLEGGTQYFGPGTRLLVL.

This clone was seen only once. The chain joins TRBV6-5 to TRBJ1-1; 8 nucleotides line up with TRBD1. Germline CDR1 is MNHEY and CDR2 is SVGAGI. The CDR3 extends over 15 amino acids. Trimming cost V 5 bases and J 4 bases; bases outside gene matches: 9. The DNA for the CDR3 is TGTGCCAGCAGTCGATCTCAGGGGGCTGGCACTGAAGCTTTCTTT. Translated: CASSRSQGAGTEAFF.

The chain couples TRBV5-1 to TRBJ2-1; TRBD1 agrees at 10 bases. CDR1 and CDR2 (germline): SGHRS, YFSETQ. The CDR3 contains 15 residues. V trimming: 1 base; J trimming: 9 bases; junction bases outside the gene matches: 7. The CDR3 DNA sequence: TGCGCCAGCAGCTTGTTGGGACAGGGGACAGGTGAGCAGTTCTTC. This gives the protein CASSLLGQGTGEQFF.

V gene TRBV7-9 combines with J gene TRBJ1-2; the D is unclear. The ends were cut back, 11 bases at V and 1 base at J, with 14 bases in the middle. CDR1 is SEHNR and CDR2 is FQNEAQ in the germline V gene (reference sequence). The CDR3 has 13 amino acids. The CDR3 spells CAGSGFLNYGYTF. DNA for the CDR3: TGTGCCGGCTCAGGATTCCTTAACTATGGCTACACCTTC.

This clone was recorded once. The chain has TRBV18 and TRBJ2-1; D not resolved. V was clipped by 0 bases and J by 0 bases, with 3 bases between them. Germline V gene sequence: CDR1 KGHSH, CDR2 LQKENI. This CDR3 is 14 amino acids long. CDR3 region: CASSPPTSYNEQFF. The CDR3, as DNA: TGTGCCAGCTCACCACCTACCTCCTACAATGAGCAGTTCTTC.

The chain uses TRBV6-5 and TRBJ2-7, with D tentatively TRBD1 (5 bases). Trimming took 0 bases from V and 3 from J, leaving 12 bases between them. The CDR3 is 15 residues long. Germline values: CDR1 MNHEY, CDR2 SVGAGI. CDR3 bases: TGTGCCAGCAGTTACTCGTGGGCAGGGCGCTACGAGCAGTACTTC. Its translation is CASSYSWAGRYEQYF.

There are a few counts of this clone. V is TRBV7-9 and J is TRBJ2-2; D gene uncertain. The CDR3 sequence is 14 residues long. Germline loops: CDR1 SEHNR, CDR2 FQNEAQ (reference sequence). V was clipped by 5 bases and J by 1 base, with 8 bases between them. The CDR3 DNA reads TGTGCCAGCAGCCTCCGCCGGAACACCGGGGAGCTGTTTTTT. Translating it yields CASSLRRNTGELFF.

This chain connects TRBV10-2 to TRBJ2-6; no firm D call. Looked up from germline, CDR1 is WSHSY and CDR2 is SAAADI. The CDR3 totals 13 residues. Trimming left V 0 bases short and J 4 bases short, with 1 base between. CDR3 DNA sequence: TGCGCCAGCAGTGAGTCAGGGGCCAACGTCCTGACTTTC. Amino acid sequence: CASSESGANVLTF.

The rearrangement joins TRBV28 to TRBJ2-7; TRBD1 matches 7 bases. CDR1 and CDR2 (germline): MDHEN, SYDVKM. Germline trimming cut 1 base from V and 0 bases from J; bases unmatched to any gene: 9. The CDR3 has 17 amino acids. The DNA for the CDR3 is TGTGCCAGCAGTTTATCAGTTAGGGGACAGATCTCCTACGAGCAGTACTTC. This translates into CASSLSVRGQISYEQYF.

The J gene is TRBJ2-1, the V gene TRBV7-9; no reliable D call. The CDR3 consists of 14 residues. Germline V gene data show CDR1 as SEHNR and CDR2 as FQNEAQ (reference sequence). V was cut by 7 bases and J by 7 bases, with 17 bases left in between. CDR3 residues: CASIPPGERNEQFF. CDR3 DNA sequence: TGTGCCAGCATCCCCCCCGGCGAAAGAAATGAGCAGTTCTTC. The variable domain in full, completed from reference TRBV7-9 and TRBJ2-1, reads DTGVSQNPRHKITKRGQNVTFRCDPISEHNRLYWYRQTLGQGPEFLTYFQNEAQLEKSRLLSDRFSAERPKGSFSTLEIQRTEQGDSAMYLCASIPPGERNEQFFGPGTRLTVL.

The chain is built from TRBV29-1 and TRBJ2-5; the match to TRBD1 covers 8 bases. Trimming at V came to 0 bases and at J to 4 bases, leaving 7 bases not matched to a gene. Germline CDR1 and CDR2: SQVTM and ANQGSEA. CDR3 length equals 15 residues. Here the CDR3 reads CSVEDWRTGTETQYF. In nucleotides, the CDR3 is TGCAGCGTTGAAGATTGGAGGACAGGGACAGAGACCCAGTACTTC.

The J gene is TRBJ2-7, the V gene TRBV5-1; 10 bases match TRBD2. From germline, CDR1 is SGHRS and CDR2 YFSETQ. Trimming cost V 6 bases and J 5 bases; bases outside gene matches: 11. CDR3 length equals 15 residues. CDR3 sequence reads: CASNLAASGSNEQYF. The CDR3 coding sequence is TGCGCCAGCAATTTGGCCGCTAGCGGGAGCAACGAGCAGTACTTC. Looking up the rest from reference TRBV5-1 and TRBJ2-7 gives the full variable domain: KAGVTQTPRYLIKTRGQQVTLSCSPISGHRSVSWYQQTPGQGLQFLFEYFSETQRNKGNFPGRFSGRQFSNSRSEMNVSTLELGDSALYLCASNLAASGSNEQYFGPGTRLTVT.

The chain uses TRBV10-3 and TRBJ2-2, with 11 bases matching TRBD1. The V gene end was trimmed by 10 bases and the J gene end by 6 bases; junction bases not matched to a gene: 7. Germline CDR1 ENHRY, CDR2 SYGVKD. This CDR3 comprises 14 residues. The CDR3 DNA reads TGTGCCACCAAGGGACAGGGGGTTCCCGGGGAGCTGTTTTTT. This translates into CATKGQGVPGELFF.

The chain has TRBV6-1 and TRBJ2-7; TRBD1 agrees at 7 bases. The V gene's germline CDR1 is MNHNS and CDR2 SASEGT. This CDR3 spans 11 amino acids. The junction had 7 bases not matched to a gene; V was cut back by 10 bases and J by 7 bases. CDR3 nucleotides: TGTGCCACCATCGACAGGGAAGAGCAGTACTTC. This gives the protein CATIDREEQYF.

Only one count was recorded for this clone. The chain links TRBV18 to TRBJ1-5; perhaps TRBD1 as D (5 bases). From germline, CDR1 is KGHSH and CDR2 LQKENI. V lost 4 bases and J 3 bases, leaving 13 bases between the germline ends. The CDR3 extends over 15 amino acids. DNA of the CDR3: TGTGCCAGCTCACTATCAGGGTTTACCAATCAGCCCCAGCATTTT. Translation: CASSLSGFTNQPQHF.

The genes are TRBV28 and TRBJ2-3; tentatively, D is TRBD1 (6 bases). Trimming took 6 bases from V and 1 from J, leaving 11 bases between them. Germline V gives CDR1 MDHEN, CDR2 SYDVKM. The CDR3 runs 14 residues. This CDR3 is CASRDNRGTDTQYF. The CDR3 DNA is TGTGCCAGCAGAGACAACAGGGGCACAGATACGCAGTATTTT.

V gene TRBV2 combines with J gene TRBJ2-4; D gene unclear. The V end lost 6 bases, the J end lost 0 bases, and 6 bases lay between the germline ends. Germline V gives CDR1 SNHLY, CDR2 FYNNEI. The CDR3 loop spans 13 amino acids. CDR3 loop: CASRASAKNIQYF. DNA of the CDR3: TGTGCCAGCAGAGCATCAGCCAAAAACATTCAGTACTTC.